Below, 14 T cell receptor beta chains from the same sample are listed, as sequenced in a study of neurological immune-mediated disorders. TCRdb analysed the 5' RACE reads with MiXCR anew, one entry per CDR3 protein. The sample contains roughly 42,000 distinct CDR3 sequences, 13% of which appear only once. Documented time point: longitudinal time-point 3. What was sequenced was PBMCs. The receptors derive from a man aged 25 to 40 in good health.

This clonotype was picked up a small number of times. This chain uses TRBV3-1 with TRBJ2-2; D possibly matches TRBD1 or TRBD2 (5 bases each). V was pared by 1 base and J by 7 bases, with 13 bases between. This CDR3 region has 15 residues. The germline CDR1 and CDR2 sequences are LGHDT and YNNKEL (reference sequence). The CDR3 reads CASSQASWGSGELFF. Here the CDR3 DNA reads TGTGCCAGCAGCCAAGCGTCGTGGGGGAGCGGGGAGCTGTTTTTT.

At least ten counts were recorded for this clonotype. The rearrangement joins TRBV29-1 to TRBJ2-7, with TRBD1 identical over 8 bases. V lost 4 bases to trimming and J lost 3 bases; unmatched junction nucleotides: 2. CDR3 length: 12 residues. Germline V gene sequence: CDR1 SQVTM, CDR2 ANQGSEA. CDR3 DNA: TGCAGCGTTGCAGGGGGCGGCTACGAGCAGTACTTC. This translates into CSVAGGGYEQYF.

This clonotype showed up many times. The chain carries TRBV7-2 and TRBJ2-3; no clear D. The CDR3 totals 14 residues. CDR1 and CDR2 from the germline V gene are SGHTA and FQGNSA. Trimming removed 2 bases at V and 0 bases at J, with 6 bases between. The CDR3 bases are TGTGCCAGCAGCTTAACACAAAGCACAGATACGCAGTATTTT. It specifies CASSLTQSTDTQYF.

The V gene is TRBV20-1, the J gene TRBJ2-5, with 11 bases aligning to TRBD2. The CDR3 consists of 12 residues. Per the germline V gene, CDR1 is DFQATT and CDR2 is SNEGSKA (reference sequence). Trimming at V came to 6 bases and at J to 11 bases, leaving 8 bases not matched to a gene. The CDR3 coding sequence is TGCAGTGCCAGACTAGCGGGGCCCGCTCAGTACTTC. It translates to CSARLAGPAQYF.

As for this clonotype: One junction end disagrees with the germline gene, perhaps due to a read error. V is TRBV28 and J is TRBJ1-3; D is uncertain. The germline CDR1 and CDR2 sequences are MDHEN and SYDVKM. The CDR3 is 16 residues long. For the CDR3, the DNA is TGTGCCAGCAGTACCCCACAAGGCCCCTCTGGAAACGCCATATATTTT. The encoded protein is CASSTPQGPSGNAIYF.

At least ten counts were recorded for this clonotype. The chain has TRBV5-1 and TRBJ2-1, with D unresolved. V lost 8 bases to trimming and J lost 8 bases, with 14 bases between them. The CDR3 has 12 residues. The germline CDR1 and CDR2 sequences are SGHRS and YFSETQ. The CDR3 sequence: CASRLARDEQFF. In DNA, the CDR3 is TGCGCCAGTCGGTTGGCACGCGATGAGCAGTTCTTC.

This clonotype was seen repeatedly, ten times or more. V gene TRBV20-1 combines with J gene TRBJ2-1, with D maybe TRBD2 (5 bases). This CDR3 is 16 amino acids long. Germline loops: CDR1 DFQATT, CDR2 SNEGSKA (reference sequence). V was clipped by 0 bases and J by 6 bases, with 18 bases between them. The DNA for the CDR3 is TGCAGTGCTAGAGATCACCGAGCGGCGTCCCTCAATGAGCAGTTCTTC. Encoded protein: CSARDHRAASLNEQFF.

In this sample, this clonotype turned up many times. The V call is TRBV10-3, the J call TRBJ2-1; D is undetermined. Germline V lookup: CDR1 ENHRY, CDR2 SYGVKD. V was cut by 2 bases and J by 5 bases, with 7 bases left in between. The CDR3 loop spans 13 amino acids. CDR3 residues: CAISEPPDNEQFF. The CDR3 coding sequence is TGTGCCATCAGTGAGCCCCCCGACAATGAGCAGTTCTTC.

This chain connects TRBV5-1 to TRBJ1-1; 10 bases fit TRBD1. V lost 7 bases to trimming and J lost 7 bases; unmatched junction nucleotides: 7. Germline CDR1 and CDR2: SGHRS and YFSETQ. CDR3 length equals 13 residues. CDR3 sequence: CASLGQGNVEAFF. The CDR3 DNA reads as TGCGCCAGCCTGGGACAGGGGAACGTTGAAGCTTTCTTT.

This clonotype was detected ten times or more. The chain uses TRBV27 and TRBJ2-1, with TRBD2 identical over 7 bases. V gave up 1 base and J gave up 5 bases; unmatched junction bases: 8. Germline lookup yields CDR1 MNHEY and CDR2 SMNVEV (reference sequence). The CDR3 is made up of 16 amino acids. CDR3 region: CASSLFLAVSHNEQFF. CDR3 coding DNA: TGTGCCAGCAGTTTATTTCTAGCGGTTTCTCACAATGAGCAGTTCTTC.

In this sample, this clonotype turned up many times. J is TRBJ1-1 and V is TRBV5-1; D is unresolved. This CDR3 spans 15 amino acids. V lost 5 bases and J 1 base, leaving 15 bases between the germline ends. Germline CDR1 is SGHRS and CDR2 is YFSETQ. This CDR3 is CASRGLEGRNTEAFF. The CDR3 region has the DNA TGCGCCAGCAGGGGATTGGAGGGAAGGAACACTGAAGCTTTCTTT.

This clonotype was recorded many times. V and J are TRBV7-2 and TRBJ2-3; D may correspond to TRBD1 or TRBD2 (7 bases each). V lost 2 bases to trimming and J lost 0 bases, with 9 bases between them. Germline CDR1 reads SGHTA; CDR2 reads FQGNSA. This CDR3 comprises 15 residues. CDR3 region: CASSLQGGSTDTQYF. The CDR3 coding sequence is TGTGCCAGCAGCTTACAGGGGGGGAGCACAGATACGCAGTATTTT.

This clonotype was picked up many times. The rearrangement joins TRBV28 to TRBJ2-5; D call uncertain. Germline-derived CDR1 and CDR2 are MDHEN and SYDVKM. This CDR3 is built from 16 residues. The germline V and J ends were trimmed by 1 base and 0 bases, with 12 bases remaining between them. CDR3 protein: CASSLSGRLYQETQYF. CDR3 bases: TGTGCCAGCAGTTTATCCGGGCGCTTATACCAAGAGACCCAGTACTTC.

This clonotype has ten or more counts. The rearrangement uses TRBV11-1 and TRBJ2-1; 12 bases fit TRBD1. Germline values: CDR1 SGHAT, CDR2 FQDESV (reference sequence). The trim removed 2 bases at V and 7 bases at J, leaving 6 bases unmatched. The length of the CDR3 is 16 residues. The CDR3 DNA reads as TGTGCCAGCAGCTTACCCGGGACAGGGGGCTGGAATGAGCAGTTCTTC. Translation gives CASSLPGTGGWNEQFF.